The 10 T cell receptor beta chains below come from one sample, sequenced in a study of blood T cells in healthy people across ages. For the second PCR, which ran for roughly 6 to 12 cycles, a sample-barcoded 5' primer and a J-beta primer mix were used. TCRdb processed the 5' RACE reads anew with MiXCR; each CDR3 protein has one entry. The table records around 1,800,000 distinct CDR3 sequences, more than 35% of them present only once. The sequenced material came from blood. The receptors here all came from a human donor in good health.

Only a few counts were recorded for this clonotype. CDR3 loop: CASSLATASGGAYNEQFF. The CDR3 bases are TGTGCCAGCAGCTTAGCCACGGCTAGCGGGGGGGCCTACAATGAGCAGTTCTTC. The chain has TRBV7-2 and TRBJ2-1; TRBD2 matches 12 bases. Germline V gene sequence: CDR1 SGHTA, CDR2 FQGNSA. This CDR3 comprises 18 residues. Losses at the gene ends were 0 bases for V and 2 bases for J; bases not matched to a gene: 5.

The V gene is TRBV12-3 or TRBV12-4, the J gene TRBJ2-5; 8 bases align to TRBD1. The ends lost 1 base at V and 3 bases at J; junction bases unmatched: 4. This CDR3 spans 15 amino acids. CDR3 nucleotide sequence: TGTGCCAGCAGTTTAGACAGGGGGTGGGAAGAGACCCAGTACTTC. Translated: CASSLDRGWEETQYF.

The chain joins TRBV27 to TRBJ1-1, with 7 nucleotides matching TRBD1. Looked up from germline, CDR1 is MNHEY and CDR2 is SMNVEV (reference sequence). The CDR3 is 14 residues long. With V trimmed by 8 bases and J by 6 bases, 12 bases remained unmatched. The CDR3, as DNA: TGTGCCAGCTTTAGACAGGGAGAGTTCTCTGAAGCTTTCTTT. It specifies CASFRQGEFSEAFF.

On this clonotype: At one end, the junction sequence differs from germline, possibly due to a read error. The chain uses TRBV7-6 and TRBJ1-4, with 7 bases matching TRBD1. The CDR3 consists of 16 residues. Germline CDR1 SGHVS, CDR2 FNYEAQ. CDR3 residues: CASSLWGTATSEKLFF. The CDR3 DNA reads as TGTGCCAGCAGCTTATGGGGGACAGCAACTAGTGAAAAACTGTTTTTT.

Of note for this clonotype: The junction shows a germline mismatch at one end, possibly a read error. This chain connects TRBV7-2 to TRBJ2-3; D is possibly TRBD2 (6 bases). Germline loops: CDR1 SGHTA, CDR2 FQGNSA. This CDR3 region has 15 residues. In DNA form, the CDR3 reads TGTGCCGGCAGCTTAGTTCCGGGAGCCACAGATACGCAGTATTTT. Translating gives CAGSLVPGATDTQYF.

In this sample, this clonotype turned up once. This sequence may be a read error, since a much larger clone differs from it by one base. J is TRBJ2-3 and V is TRBV7-3; D possibly corresponds to TRBD2 (6 bases). The germline V gene has CDR1 SGHTA and CDR2 FQGTGA. This CDR3 region has 13 residues. Trimming cost V 6 bases and J 2 bases, with 9 bases left between them. This CDR3 reads CASSKLATDTQYF. The CDR3, as DNA: TGTGCCAGCAGTAAACTAGCCACAGATACGCAGTATTTT.

The chain joins TRBV4-1 to TRBJ2-1; 7 bases fit TRBD2. V lost 0 bases, J lost 5 bases, and 4 bases stayed unmatched. CDR1 MGHRA and CDR2 YSYEKL come from the germline V gene. The CDR3 contains 15 residues. The CDR3 DNA reads TGCGCCAGCAGCCAAGATCTAGCGGAGCACAATGAGCAGTTCTTC. It is translated as CASSQDLAEHNEQFF.

This clonotype has a handful of counts. The chain combines TRBV11-3 with TRBJ1-4; D remains unclear. Trimming stripped 3 bases from V and 11 bases from J, with 13 bases between. The CDR3 length is 13 residues. Germline-derived CDR1 and CDR2 are SGHNT and YENEEA. DNA of the CDR3: TGTGCCAGCAGCTTTACGTCGGTGGGGAAACTGTTTTTT. It codes for CASSFTSVGKLFF.

The chain uses TRBV7-2 and TRBJ2-7, with a weak D call TRBD2 (5 bases). Germline values: CDR1 SGHTA, CDR2 FQGNSA. This CDR3 region has 14 residues. V gave up 3 bases and J gave up 0 bases, with 9 bases separating them. CDR3 nucleotide sequence: TGTGCCAGCAGCTTCCCGGGAAGCTCCTACGAGCAGTACTTC. Translating it yields CASSFPGSSYEQYF.

This clonotype has ten or more counts. V is TRBV20-1 and J is TRBJ2-1; 10 bases are shared with TRBD2. The CDR3 extends over 14 amino acids. Unmatched junction bases numbered 3, after V lost 4 bases and J lost 3 bases. In germline, CDR1 is DFQATT, CDR2 SNEGSKA (reference sequence). The DNA for the CDR3 is TGCAGTGCTACTCGACTAGCGGGCTACAATGAGCAGTTCTTC. This translates into CSATRLAGYNEQFF.